Presented here are 21 T cell receptor beta chains from one specimen sequenced in a study of blood T cell repertoires in COVID-19. Produced via immunoSEQ multiplex PCR; TCRdb's table is partial and in-frame only. The sample contains 150,000 to 200,000 clones, roughly 75% of which appear only once. Sequencing input: peripheral blood. The receptors here all came from a man aged 70 or older with active or convalescent COVID-19.

The rearrangement links TRBV19 to TRBJ1-1; 9 bases line up with TRBD1. J gave up 0 bases and V 9 bases, and 8 bases lay outside the gene matches. The CDR3 has 15 amino acids. CDR1 is LNHDA and CDR2 is SQIVND in the germline V gene (reference sequence). The CDR3 spells CASQQGAGMNTEAFF. The CDR3 nucleotides are TGTGCCAGCCAACAGGGGGCGGGAATGAACACTGAAGCTTTCTTT.

The rearrangement joins TRBV24-1 to TRBJ2-1; D gene ambiguous. The CDR3 covers 11 residues. Between the trimmed V and J ends, which lost 8 bases and 6 bases, there was a span of 7 bases. Germline V gene data show CDR1 as KGHDR and CDR2 as SFDVKD. The CDR3 spells CATTRFNEQFF. CDR3 DNA sequence: TGTGCCACCACCCGGTTCAATGAGCAGTTCTTC.

This clone was recorded once. The rearrangement joins TRBV19 to TRBJ2-1; a weak D match, TRBD2 (7 bases). Deletions cut 8 bases from V and 7 bases from J, with 15 bases between. CDR3 size: 13 residues. Per the germline V gene, CDR1 is LNHDA and CDR2 is SQIVND (reference sequence). The chain's CDR3 is CASGSGGVNEQFF. Written as DNA, the CDR3 is TGTGCCAGTGGTTCGGGGGGCGTAAATGAGCAGTTCTTC.

The V call is TRBV19, the J call TRBJ2-3; 8 bases line up with TRBD1. Germline V gene data show CDR1 as LNHDA and CDR2 as SQIVND (reference sequence). Trimming at V came to 8 bases and at J to 0 bases, leaving 4 bases not matched to a gene. This CDR3 region has 14 residues. CDR3 DNA: TGTGCCAGTGGACAGGGTGTTAGCACAGATACGCAGTATTTT. Translating gives CASGQGVSTDTQYF.

V is TRBV27 and J is TRBJ1-2, with 8 bases lining up with TRBD1. Germline V CDR1 and CDR2: MNHEY, SMNVEV (reference sequence). Trimming at V came to 3 bases and at J to 6 bases, leaving 6 bases not matched to a gene. The CDR3 totals 14 residues. The CDR3 loop reads CASSFGDRLDGYTF. The CDR3 coding sequence is TGTGCCAGCAGTTTTGGGGACAGGCTGGATGGCTACACCTTC.

The genes are TRBV14 and TRBJ1-3; D is possibly TRBD1 (6 bases). The germline V gene has CDR1 SGHDN and CDR2 FVKESK. The CDR3 loop spans 14 amino acids. Trimming pared 6 bases from V and 1 base from J, leaving 10 bases between. The CDR3 region is CASRGTGSGNTIYF. Written as DNA, the CDR3 is TGTGCCAGCAGAGGAACAGGGTCTGGAAACACCATATATTTT. The whole variable domain, remainder taken from reference TRBV14 and TRBJ1-3, is EAGVTQFPSHSVIEKGQTVTLRCDPISGHDNLYWYRRVMGKEIKFLLHFVKESKQDESGMPNNRFLAERTGGTYSTLKVQPAELEDSGVYFCASRGTGSGNTIYFGEGSWLTVV.

V is TRBV18 and J is TRBJ1-1, with TRBD1 matching over 10 bases. V shed 3 bases and J 3 bases; nucleotides not matched to a gene: 7. Germline V gene lookup returns CDR1 KGHSH and CDR2 LQKENI. CDR3 length: 16 amino acids. CDR3 nucleotide sequence: TGTGCCAGCTCACCTCGGACAGGGGGTTTCGACACTGAAGCTTTCTTT. Translated, it gives CASSPRTGGFDTEAFF.

The genes are TRBV7-9 and TRBJ2-3, with D possibly matching TRBD2 (6 bases). Germline CDR1 reads SEHNR; CDR2 reads FQNEAQ (reference sequence). V was cut by 7 bases and J by 5 bases, with 16 bases left in between. The CDR3 spans 14 residues. CDR3 in amino acids: CASMVGGAGDTQYF. Written as DNA, the CDR3 is TGTGCCAGCATGGTTGGCGGGGCTGGAGATACGCAGTATTTT. Full variable domain (outside the CDR3, taken from reference TRBV7-9 and TRBJ2-3): DTGVSQNPRHKITKRGQNVTFRCDPISEHNRLYWYRQTLGQGPEFLTYFQNEAQLEKSRLLSDRFSAERPKGSFSTLEIQRTEQGDSAMYLCASMVGGAGDTQYFGPGTRLTVL.

V usage is TRBV5-1 and J usage is TRBJ1-1, with a possible D match to TRBD1 (5 bases). Germline V gene sequence: CDR1 SGHRS, CDR2 YFSETQ. The germline V and J ends were trimmed by 0 bases and 4 bases, with 13 bases remaining between them. CDR3 length: 15 residues. CDR3 sequence reads: CASSLGDPGSTEAFF. In nucleotides, the CDR3 is TGCGCCAGCAGCTTGGGGGACCCCGGGAGCACTGAAGCTTTCTTT. The whole variable domain, remainder taken from reference TRBV5-1 and TRBJ1-1, is KAGVTQTPRYLIKTRGQQVTLSCSPISGHRSVSWYQQTPGQGLQFLFEYFSETQRNKGNFPGRFSGRQFSNSRSEMNVSTLELGDSALYLCASSLGDPGSTEAFFGQGTRLTVV.

The chain employs TRBV12-3 or TRBV12-4 and TRBJ1-2, with no clear D. V was trimmed by 6 bases and J by 1 base, leaving 9 bases between them. The CDR3 has 13 residues. The CDR3 sequence: CASSSTDNYGYTF. The CDR3 bases are TGTGCCAGCAGCTCTACAGATAACTATGGCTACACCTTC.

CDR3 nucleotide sequence: TGCAGCGTTGAGGAGGGGTTGGAGACGGAAGCTTTCTTT. Translating it yields CSVEEGLETEAFF. The gene calls are TRBV29-1 and TRBJ1-1; possible D gene TRBD1, 5 bases. In germline, CDR1 is SQVTM, CDR2 ANQGSEA. Trimming removed 3 bases from V and 8 bases from J, with 16 bases in between. The CDR3 has 13 amino acids.

The count of this clone is one. The chain carries TRBV6-4 and TRBJ1-1; 9 bases line up with TRBD1. CDR1 and CDR2 from the germline V gene are MRHNA and SNTAGT. The trim removed 9 bases at V and 1 base at J, leaving 18 bases unmatched. The CDR3 runs 18 residues. The CDR3 coding sequence is TGTGCCAGTAGTCAATCCCCTCTAGACAGGGGGGCGAACACTGAAGCTTTCTTT. Translation gives CASSQSPLDRGANTEAFF.

This chain links TRBV27 with TRBJ2-7; perhaps TRBD2 as D (7 bases). The CDR3 has 16 residues. V was pared by 2 bases and J by 1 base, with 15 bases between. Per the germline V gene, CDR1 is MNHEY and CDR2 is SMNVEV (reference sequence). The CDR3 protein is CASSLKRGGGSYEQYF. CDR3 in DNA: TGTGCCAGCAGTTTAAAAAGGGGGGGAGGTTCCTACGAGCAGTACTTC.

The rearrangement joins TRBV6-1 to TRBJ1-2; unclear D gene. This CDR3 is 14 amino acids long. Germline CDR1 reads MNHNS; CDR2 reads SASEGT. The V end lost 1 base, the J end lost 6 bases, and 12 bases lay between the germline ends. The chain's CDR3 is CASSEDASPNGYTF. The CDR3 bases are TGTGCCAGCAGTGAAGATGCGTCTCCGAATGGCTACACCTTC.

The rearrangement links TRBV6-2 or TRBV6-3 to TRBJ2-3; tentatively, D is TRBD1 (6 bases). The CDR3 extends over 13 amino acids. Germline CDR1 is MNHEY and CDR2 is SVGEGT. The ends were cut back, 6 bases at V and 2 bases at J, with 9 bases in the middle. CDR3 in DNA: TGTGCCAGCAGCGGACAGATCACAGATACGCAGTATTTT. Translation gives CASSGQITDTQYF.

The rearrangement joins TRBV4-1 to TRBJ2-1, with 11 bases aligning to TRBD1. This CDR3 has 18 residues. Germline assignment: CDR1 MGHRA and CDR2 YSYEKL. V gave up 0 bases and J gave up 4 bases; unmatched junction bases: 8. CDR3 sequence (DNA): TGCGCCAGCAGCCAAGATTTTGAGGGGACAGGGGGTTACAATGAGCAGTTCTTC. Its translation is CASSQDFEGTGGYNEQFF.

This chain links TRBV4-1 with TRBJ1-4; 10 nucleotides line up with TRBD1. Per the germline V gene, CDR1 is MGHRA and CDR2 is YSYEKL. V was pared by 4 bases and J by 8 bases, with 7 bases of the junction left unmatched. There are 15 residues in the CDR3. CDR3 amino acids: CASSPSGQGREKLFF. As DNA, the CDR3 is TGCGCCAGCAGCCCCTCGGGACAGGGGAGGGAAAAACTGTTTTTT.

This clone was recorded once. The chain uses TRBV2 and TRBJ1-1, with TRBD1 as a possible D gene (5 bases). This CDR3 region has 13 residues. Trimming removed 4 bases from V and 7 bases from J, with 13 bases in between. The germline V gene encodes CDR1 SNHLY and CDR2 FYNNEI. The CDR3 sequence: CASSVGGDREAFF. The CDR3 DNA sequence: TGTGCCAGCAGTGTAGGAGGGGATCGTGAAGCTTTCTTT.

For this clone: The identical CDR3 is also encoded by other nucleotide sequences in the sample. The chain employs TRBV9 and TRBJ2-4, with D possibly matching TRBD2 (5 bases). The CDR3 is 15 amino acids. The V end was cut by 0 bases, the J end by 0 bases, with 7 bases between. Per the germline V gene, CDR1 is SGDLS and CDR2 is YYNGEE. The chain's CDR3 is CASSVAGVAKNIQYF. CDR3 DNA: TGTGCCAGCAGCGTAGCCGGGGTAGCCAAAAACATTCAGTACTTC. Using reference TRBV9 and TRBJ2-4 for the parts outside the CDR3, the full variable domain is DSGVTQTPKHLITATGQRVTLRCSPRSGDLSVYWYQQSLDQGLQFLIQYYNGEERAKGNILERFSAQQFPDLHSELNLSSLELGDSALYFCASSVAGVAKNIQYFGAGTRLSVL.

The gene calls are TRBV6-5 and TRBJ2-2, with 9 nucleotides matching TRBD1. The germline gives CDR1 MNHEY, CDR2 SVGAGI. The CDR3 runs to 15 residues. V was pared by 7 bases and J by 1 base, with 4 bases of the junction left unmatched. The CDR3 spells CASKQGAENTGELFF. DNA of the CDR3: TGTGCCAGCAAACAGGGGGCGGAGAACACCGGGGAGCTGTTTTTT.

This clone was recorded a few times. This chain connects TRBV2 to TRBJ2-2; D is unclear. The germline V gene encodes CDR1 SNHLY and CDR2 FYNNEI. The length of the CDR3 is 14 residues. The V end lost 1 base, the J end lost 6 bases, and 9 bases lay between the germline ends. CDR3 sequence reads: CASSEVVIPGELFF. The CDR3 DNA is TGTGCCAGCAGTGAAGTAGTTATCCCCGGGGAGCTGTTTTTT.